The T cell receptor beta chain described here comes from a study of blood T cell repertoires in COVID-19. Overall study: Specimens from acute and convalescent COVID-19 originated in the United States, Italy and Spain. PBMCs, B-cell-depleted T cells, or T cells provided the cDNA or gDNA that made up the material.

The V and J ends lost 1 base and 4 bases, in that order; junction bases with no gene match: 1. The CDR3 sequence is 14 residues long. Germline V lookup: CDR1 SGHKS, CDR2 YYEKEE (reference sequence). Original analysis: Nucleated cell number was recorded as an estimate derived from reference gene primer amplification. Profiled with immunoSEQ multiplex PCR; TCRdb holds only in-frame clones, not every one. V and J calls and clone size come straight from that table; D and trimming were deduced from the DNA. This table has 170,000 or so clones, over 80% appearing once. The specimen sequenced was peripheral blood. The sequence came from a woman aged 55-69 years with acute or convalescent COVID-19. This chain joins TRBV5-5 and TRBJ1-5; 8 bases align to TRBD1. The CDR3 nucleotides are TGTGCCAGCAGCTTGACAGGGGGAAATCAGCCCCAGCATTTT. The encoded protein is CASSLTGGNQPQHF.